This T cell receptor (beta chain) was found in a study of identical twins. Study outcomes and limitations: Analyses based on zero insertions could be partly confounded by invariant MAIT and iNKT cells. The conclusions drew on cross-sectional statistical analysis instead of tracking the same donors.

After template switching added a universal primer site, the resulting cDNA carried unique molecular identifiers. TCRdb passed the 5' RACE reads through MiXCR, listing each CDR3 protein once. The table shows more than 250,000 distinct CDR3 sequences, with about 8% occurring only once. Comments on this clonotype: Its antigen is undetermined.

V trimming: 8 bases; J trimming: 1 base; junction bases outside the gene matches: 10. Germline CDR1 KGHSH, CDR2 LQKENI. The CDR3 is 15 residues long. This same sample was also part of a study on yellow fever vaccine responses in identical twins.

The receptor was derived from a woman younger than 30 in good health. Sequencing used memory (CD45RO+) T cells sorted from blood. This chain joins TRBV18 and TRBJ1-1, with TRBD1 identical over 7 bases. CDR3 sequence: CASTSTGAGNTEAFF. CDR3 nucleotides: TGTGCCAGCACGTCAACAGGGGCTGGGAACACTGAAGCTTTCTTT.